A selection of T cell receptor beta chains follows, all from one sample in a study of T cells after yellow fever vaccination. MiXCR, applied by TCRdb to the 5' RACE reads, yields one record per CDR3 protein. The sample yields hundreds of thousands of distinct CDR3 sequences, under 15% seen once. Material: CD4+ T cells sorted from PBMCs, obtained 15 days after the yellow fever booster vaccination. The source is a man between 18 and 29 years old who received the YFV17D yellow fever vaccine. Both conserved end residues are part of each CDR3. Each record gives: clone size, V gene, D gene, J gene, CDR3 DNA, CDR3 protein. A D gene is named only where the DNA matches it firmly. Clone size, where shown, is once, few, many, or a class for clones that have expanded.

few	TRBV4-1	NA	TRBJ2-2	TGCGCCAGCAGCCAAGATAGGCGGTCCCAATACACCGGGGAGCTGTTTTTT	CASSQDRRSQYTGELFF
NA	TRBV12-3/TRBV12-4	NA	TRBJ1-4	TGTGCCAGCAGTCCAAGAGCCAGGACGGCCTCACTGTTTTTT	CASSPRARTASLFF
few	TRBV5-1	NA	TRBJ2-4	TGCGCCAGCAGCGACGGGACGGGGGTAGCCAAAAACATTCAGTACTTC	CASSDGTGVAKNIQYF
NA	TRBV7-3	TRBD2	TRBJ2-1	TGTGCCAGCAGCATTAACAGCGGGGGGACCAATGAGCAGTTCTTC	CASSINSGGTNEQFF
NA	TRBV7-2	TRBD1	TRBJ1-1	TGTGCCAGCAGCTTAAACAGGGGGGAGCGAGCTTTCTTT	CASSLNRGERAFF
NA	TRBV4-2	TRBD2	TRBJ2-1	TGTGCCAGCAGCACCTGGACTAGCGACAATGAGCAGTTCTTC	CASSTWTSDNEQFF
NA	TRBV19	TRBD1	TRBJ1-5	TGTGCCAGTAGTGCCGAGAACAGGGGGAATCAGCCCCAGCATTTT	CASSAENRGNQPQHF
few	TRBV18	NA	TRBJ1-1	TGTGCCAGCTCACCACAGGGACTCGCCATGAACACTGAAGCTTTCTTT	CASSPQGLAMNTEAFF
NA	TRBV3-1	TRBD1	TRBJ1-1	TGTGCCAGCAGCCGCTCCGGGACAGGGGGAAAAGCTTTCTTT	CASSRSGTGGKAFF
NA	TRBV5-1	NA	TRBJ2-7	TGCGCCAGCAGCTCGGCCTTTTACGAGCAGTACTTC	CASSSAFYEQYF
few	TRBV9	NA	TRBJ1-4	TGTGCCAGCGGGGGAGCGGCGGGTAGAGATGAAAAACTGTTTTTT	CASGGAAGRDEKLFF
many	TRBV24-1	TRBD2	TRBJ2-3	TGTGCCACCAGTGCAGGACTAGCGGGGGGCTCCTACACAGATACGCAGTATTTT	CATSAGLAGGSYTDTQYF
NA	TRBV18	NA	TRBJ1-1	TGTGCCAGCTCACCGGGCCGGACCATTCAGAACACTGAAGCTTTCTTT	CASSPGRTIQNTEAFF
few	TRBV9	TRBD1	TRBJ2-3	TGTGCCAGCAGCGTGACAGGGGCAGCAGATACGCAGTATTTT	CASSVTGAADTQYF
few	TRBV3-1	NA	TRBJ1-6	TGTGCCAGCAGCCAAGGTGATAGAAATTCACCCCTCCACTTT	CASSQGDRNSPLHF
few	TRBV25-1	NA	TRBJ2-3	TGTGCCAGCAGTCCCGGACAGACAAGCATGACAGATACGCAGTATTTT	CASSPGQTSMTDTQYF
few	TRBV7-2	NA	TRBJ2-3	TGTGCCAGCAGCTTGAAGGGCCTGTATAACCCAGATACGCAGTATTTT	CASSLKGLYNPDTQYF
NA	TRBV27	TRBD1	TRBJ1-4	TGTGCCAGCAGTTCTCCGCGACAGGGGAGGGAAAAACTGTTTTTT	CASSSPRQGREKLFF
NA	TRBV4-1	TRBD2	TRBJ2-1	TGCGCCAGCAGCCAAGATTGGGGGACTAGCGGACTCAATGAGCAGTTCTTC	CASSQDWGTSGLNEQFF
NA	TRBV10-3	NA	TRBJ1-1	TGTGCCATCTCAAGGACAGAGAGGATGAACACTGAAGCTTTCTTT	CAISRTERMNTEAFF
few	TRBV5-1	NA	TRBJ1-2	TGCGCCAGCAGTTTGGACAGTAACGTCTACACCTTC	CASSLDSNVYTF
many	TRBV29-1	NA	TRBJ1-2	TGCAGCGTTGAAGAACAGCCCCTGCGCTACACCTTC	CSVEEQPLRYTF
few	TRBV20-1	NA	TRBJ2-2	TGCAGTTCACTCCGACGCCCCATTAACACCGGGGAGCTGTTTTTT	CSSLRRPINTGELFF
NA	TRBV6-5	TRBD2	TRBJ2-1	TGTGCCAGCAGTCACTATTCGTCAGTTCTAGCGGGGTGGGTTGAGCAGTTCTTC	CASSHYSSVLAGWVEQFF
NA	TRBV7-2	NA	TRBJ2-1	TGTGCCAGCAGCTTACGACTTTTCAATGAGCAGTTCTTC	CASSLRLFNEQFF
many	TRBV6-6	TRBD1	TRBJ1-1	TGTGCCAGCAGCACTATTCTCCCTAGATATCCGGGACAGGGGGCTGAAGCTTTCTTT	CASSTILPRYPGQGAEAFF
NA	TRBV10-3	NA	TRBJ1-3	TGTGCCATCAGTGACTCGCGGAACTCTGGAAACACCATATATTTT	CAISDSRNSGNTIYF
NA	TRBV5-8	TRBD1	TRBJ1-1	TGTGCCAGCAGCCTACCGGGACAGGGGAACACTGAAGCTTTCTTT	CASSLPGQGNTEAFF
few	TRBV12-3/TRBV12-4	NA	TRBJ2-7	TGTGCCAGCAGTTTCCCAGGGGGGTACGAGCAGTACTTC	CASSFPGGYEQYF
NA	TRBV9	NA	TRBJ2-1	TGTGCCAGCAGCCCCCGGGGCTCCCCTTTATACAATGAGCAGTTCTTC	CASSPRGSPLYNEQFF
few	TRBV5-1	TRBD1	TRBJ1-3	TGCGCCAGCAGCTCTACAGGGGACTCTGGAAACACCATATATTTT	CASSSTGDSGNTIYF
few	TRBV3-1	NA	TRBJ2-6	TGTGCCAGCAGATCCCAATTGACGGGGGCCAACGTCCTGACTTTC	CASRSQLTGANVLTF
few	TRBV29-1	TRBD2	TRBJ2-1	TGCAGCGTTGCCGGACTAGCGGGGACCTACAATGAGCAGTTCTTC	CSVAGLAGTYNEQFF
NA	TRBV7-2	TRBD1	TRBJ1-2	TGTGCCAGCAGCCCCGACAGGGGGCCTCAAGGCTACACCTTC	CASSPDRGPQGYTF
few	TRBV4-3	NA	TRBJ1-2	TGCGCCAGCAGCCGCGCCGCGGGATGGGGCTACACCTTC	CASSRAAGWGYTF
few	TRBV4-2	NA	TRBJ2-3	TGTGCCAGCAGCCAAGGACTAGGGGTCACAGATACGCAGTATTTT	CASSQGLGVTDTQYF
few	TRBV9	NA	TRBJ2-1	TGTGCCAGCAGCGTAGAAATGGCTTTGAATGAGCAGTTCTTC	CASSVEMALNEQFF
many	TRBV19	NA	TRBJ1-6	TGTGCCAGTAGTGGCGGGGCGCGGGGTTCACCCCTCCACTTT	CASSGGARGSPLHF
NA	TRBV7-2	NA	TRBJ1-5	TGTGCCAGCAGCTTAGCAGGATGGGGGCATAATCAGCCCCAGCATTTT	CASSLAGWGHNQPQHF
many	TRBV24-1	TRBD1	TRBJ2-1	TGTGCCACCAGTGATTTCGGACAGGGATCGGGTAATGAGCAGTTCTTC	CATSDFGQGSGNEQFF
NA	TRBV7-2	TRBD1	TRBJ1-5	TGTGCCAGCAGCACCAGGACAGGGGATCAGCCCCAGCATTTT	CASSTRTGDQPQHF
NA	TRBV6-6	TRBD1	TRBJ2-5	TGTGCCAGCAGTTCCCAGTGGGACAGGGGGCGGGAGACCCAGTACTTC	CASSSQWDRGRETQYF
NA	TRBV5-1	NA	TRBJ2-3	TGCGCCAGCAGCTTGCCGGCAGGGCAGTCAGATACGCAGTATTTT	CASSLPAGQSDTQYF
NA	TRBV4-2	NA	TRBJ1-3	TGTGCCAGCAGCCAAGCTAGACGGGACTCTGGAAACACCATATATTTT	CASSQARRDSGNTIYF
NA	TRBV7-9	NA	TRBJ1-6	TGTGCCAGCAGCTTTTGGCCAGAAAGTTCACCCCTCCACTTT	CASSFWPESSPLHF
NA	TRBV6-1	NA	TRBJ1-2	TGTGCCAGCAGTGATACAGAAAGCTACACCTTC	CASSDTESYTF
NA	TRBV7-2	NA	TRBJ1-5	TGTGCCAGCAGCCCACAGTCCTATCAGCCCCAGCATTTT	CASSPQSYQPQHF
NA	TRBV7-2	TRBD2	TRBJ2-7	TGTGCCAGCAGCCTCGGGACTAGCGGGGGCCATTACGAGCAGTACTTC	CASSLGTSGGHYEQYF